The rows below give T cell receptor beta chains drawn from one sample of a study of blood T cell repertoires in COVID-19. The table came from immunoSEQ multiplex PCR; TCRdb's copy has only in-frame clones and leaves some out. The sample has around 69,000 clones, more than 70% seen once; the top ten hold 7.5% to 10%. The material sequenced was peripheral blood. These receptors were collected from a middle-aged man with active COVID-19. The CDR3 runs from the conserved cysteine through the conserved F or W. The D gene is left open where the match is weak. Part of the rows lack a size; the others show once, few, many or a class for expanded clones.

>TRBJ2-7|NA|NA|TRBV7-9
TGTGCCAGCCGGGAGAGGGCGAACGAGCAGTACTTC
CASRERANEQYF
>TRBJ1-1|NA|TRBD1|TRBV4-2
TGTGCCAGCAGCCAAGAGAGCGGACAGGCCACTGAAGCTTTCTTT
CASSQESGQATEAFF
>TRBJ2-5|NA|TRBD2|TRBV7-2
TGTGCCAGCAGCTCGGGACTAGCTCTCGAGACCCAGTACTTC
CASSSGLALETQYF
>TRBJ1-5|NA|NA|TRBV5-8
TGTGCCAGCAGCTTACAGGCCCCAAATCAGCCCCAGCATTTT
CASSLQAPNQPQHF
>TRBJ2-5|NA|NA|TRBV5-1
TGCGCCAGCAGCTTGGCAGGTGGAGAGACCCAGTACTTC
CASSLAGGETQYF
>TRBJ1-2|NA|TRBD1|TRBV2
TGTGCCAGCAGGGCCCAGGGGGACGGCTACACCTTC
CASRAQGDGYTF
>TRBJ2-1|once|TRBD2|TRBV29-1
TGCAGCGTTGAAGGAGCGGGAGACTACAATGAGCAGTTCTTC
CSVEGAGDYNEQFF
>TRBJ2-7|NA|NA|TRBV7-9
TGTGCCAGCAGCTTAGCGCTCCGGCAGAGGATACACGAGCAGTACTTC
CASSLALRQRIHEQYF
>TRBJ2-5|NA|TRBD2|TRBV27
TGTGCCAGCAGTCTAATCGGACTAGCTAAAGAGACCCAGTACTTC
CASSLIGLAKETQYF
>TRBJ2-5|NA|TRBD2|TRBV6-2/TRBV6-3
TGTGCCAGCAGCCAACTAGCGTCGGTTCAAGAGACCCAGTACTTC
CASSQLASVQETQYF
>TRBJ1-1|few|NA|TRBV10-2
TGCGCCAGCAGTCCCCGGGTCTTGAACACTGAAGCTTTCTTT
CASSPRVLNTEAFF
>TRBJ2-3|NA|NA|TRBV19
TGTGCCAGTAGTATTGGGGGCCGCGCACCAGATACGCAGTATTTT
CASSIGGRAPDTQYF
>TRBJ1-1|NA|TRBD1|TRBV7-8
TGTGCCAGCAGCCATCCGGGACAGGGACTTTCCACTGAAGCTTTCTTT
CASSHPGQGLSTEAFF
>TRBJ2-2|NA|TRBD1|TRBV3-1/TRBV3-2
TGTGCCAGCAGCCAAGGACAGGGCCGCACCGGGGAGCTGTTTTTT
CASSQGQGRTGELFF
>TRBJ2-3|once|TRBD2|TRBV10-1
TGCGCCAGCAGTGGAGAGCGGGGGGGCTCGGGCACAGATACGCAGTATTTT
CASSGERGGSGTDTQYF
>TRBJ2-7|NA|TRBD1|TRBV6-4
TGTGCCGCCCTCCAGGGGGCCTCCGAGCAGTACTTC
CAALQGASEQYF
>TRBJ1-1|once|NA|TRBV9
TGTGCCAGCAGCGGCAGGGCCACTGAAGCTTTCTTT
CASSGRATEAFF
>TRBJ2-7|NA|TRBD2|TRBV3-1/TRBV3-2
TGTGCCAGCAGCCAAGAATGGCTCCGAACTAGCGGGAGTTTGTACGAGCAGTACTTC
CASSQEWLRTSGSLYEQYF
>TRBJ2-3|NA|TRBD1|TRBV10-1
TGCGCCAGCAGTGAGACCATCGGACAGGGCGGAGGTACGCAGTATTTT
CASSETIGQGGGTQYF
>TRBJ1-1|NA|NA|TRBV3-1/TRBV3-2
TGTGCCAGCAGCCAACGGGGTGGGAGCACTGAAGCTTTCTTT
CASSQRGGSTEAFF
>TRBJ1-6|NA|NA|TRBV6-6
TGTGCCAGCAGTACGGGGGATTCCTATAATTCACCCCTCCACTTT
CASSTGDSYNSPLHF
>TRBJ1-6|NA|NA|TRBV6-6
TGTGCCAGCATCGCAGACAGCCGGCATAATTCACCCCTCCACTTT
CASIADSRHNSPLHF
>TRBJ2-1|once|TRBD1|TRBV2
TGTGCCAGCAGTCGCGGGACAGGGTCCTACAATGAGCAGTTCTTC
CASSRGTGSYNEQFF
>TRBJ2-7|NA|TRBD1|TRBV29-1
TGCAGCGTTGAAATGTGGGACAGACCATACGAGCAGTACTTC
CSVEMWDRPYEQYF
>TRBJ2-1|NA|TRBD2|TRBV9
TGTGCCAGCAGCGTAGCCGGCGGGGGGGTCTCCTATGAGCAGTTCTTC
CASSVAGGGVSYEQFF
>TRBJ1-4|NA|NA|TRBV6-5
TGTGCCAGCAGTTACTCGAGCGGGGGAAAACTGTTTTTT
CASSYSSGGKLFF
>TRBJ2-7|NA|TRBD1|TRBV19
TGTGCCAGTAATACTGGGACAGGGAAAGTCCACGAGCAGTACTTC
CASNTGTGKVHEQYF
>TRBJ2-3|NA|TRBD2|TRBV19
TGTGCCAGTAGTATAACTAGCGGACCCACAGATACGCAGTATTTT
CASSITSGPTDTQYF
>TRBJ2-6|few|NA|TRBV2
TGTGCCAGCAGCCCGGACAGCTCTGGGGCCAACGTCCTGACTTTC
CASSPDSSGANVLTF
>TRBJ2-1|NA|NA|TRBV7-6
TGTGCCAGCAGCTTAACCCGGACAGTCTACAATGAGCAGTTCTTC
CASSLTRTVYNEQFF
>TRBJ2-5|NA|NA|TRBV5-6
TGTGCCAGCAGATCCGGCCGCGGGTGGACCCAGTACTTC
CASRSGRGWTQYF
>TRBJ2-7|NA|TRBD1|TRBV2
TGTGCCAGCAGGGAGGACAGGGGGGCTGGCGGATACGAGCAGTACTTC
CASREDRGAGGYEQYF
>TRBJ2-3|NA|TRBD2|TRBV11-2
TGTGCCAGCAGTCTTCAGACTAGCGGGGGGGGTGGGTATTTT
CASSLQTSGGGGYF
>TRBJ2-3|NA|TRBD1|TRBV9
TGTGCCAGCAGCGTACCTGACAGGGGGCGCGTTACAGATACGCAGTATTTT
CASSVPDRGRVTDTQYF
>TRBJ1-1|NA|TRBD1|TRBV11-2
TGTGCCAGCAGCTTAGGGGGACAGTACACTGAAGCTTTCTTT
CASSLGGQYTEAFF
>TRBJ2-2|NA|NA|TRBV7-9
TGTGCCAGCAGCTTACCTAGACAGACCGGGGAGCTGTTTTTT
CASSLPRQTGELFF
>TRBJ1-3|few|NA|TRBV7-2
TGTGCCAGCAGCTTAGGACACCTCTCTGGAAACACCATATATTTT
CASSLGHLSGNTIYF
>TRBJ1-2|NA|TRBD1|TRBV9
TGTGCCAGCAGCTCCCGGGACAGAGTTGGCTACACCTTC
CASSSRDRVGYTF
>TRBJ1-5|few|NA|TRBV15
TGTGCCACCAGCAGAGATTGGAGGTCCAGCAATCAGCCCCAGCATTTT
CATSRDWRSSNQPQHF
>TRBJ1-2|NA|TRBD1|TRBV6-5
TGTGCCAGTGGGACAGGGAGGGGCTACACCTTC
CASGTGRGYTF
>TRBJ1-1|NA|TRBD1|TRBV19
TGTGCCAGTAGTTTCCGGGACAGGGGGCGTACTGAAGCTTTCTTT
CASSFRDRGRTEAFF
>TRBJ1-2|NA|NA|TRBV10-3
TGTGCCATCAGTCCCTACCTGACAGGAAACTATGGCTACACCTTC
CAISPYLTGNYGYTF
>TRBJ2-1|NA|TRBD2|TRBV9
TGTGCCAGCAGCGTAGCCCCAAGCGTCGCGTCTAGCGGAAACAATGAGCAGTTCTTC
CASSVAPSVASSGNNEQFF
>TRBJ2-7|once|NA|TRBV6-5
TGTGCCAGCAGCCCCGGGAGCGTCCCCTACGAGCAGTACTTC
CASSPGSVPYEQYF
>TRBJ2-4|NA|NA|TRBV29-1
TGCAGCGTTGCCGGCGGGGCGAACAACATTCAGTACTTC
CSVAGGANNIQYF
>TRBJ2-6|NA|NA|TRBV18
TGTGCCAGCTCACCTGTCGGCATCACTTCTAGCTCTGGGGCCAACGTCCTGACTTTC
CASSPVGITSSSGANVLTF
>TRBJ1-1|NA|NA|TRBV5-1
TGCGCCAGCAGCTTCGACCGCGACAAATCCGCTTTCTTT
CASSFDRDKSAFF
>TRBJ1-3|NA|NA|TRBV19
TGTGCCACCGACAGAAGAGCCTGGGGCACCATATATTTT
CATDRRAWGTIYF
>TRBJ2-7|NA|TRBD1|TRBV27
TGTGCCAGCAGTTTCGGGACAGGGGTAGCGAGAGAGCAGTACTTC
CASSFGTGVAREQYF
>TRBJ2-6|many|NA|TRBV11-2
TGTGCCAGCAGCTCCAGGGATCCTGGGGCCAACGTCCTGACTTTC
CASSSRDPGANVLTF
>TRBJ1-4|NA|TRBD1|TRBV7-2
TGTGCCAGCAGCTTTAAAAAGACAGGGGGGGAAAAACTGTTTTTT
CASSFKKTGGEKLFF
>TRBJ2-2|NA|TRBD2|TRBV2
TGTGCCAGCAGTTCGATCTGGGGGGGGACCGGGGAGCTGTTTTTT
CASSSIWGGTGELFF
>TRBJ1-4|NA|NA|TRBV7-9
TGTGCCAGCGGACGTTTCGGGGGATCTCGGGAAAAACTGTTTTTT
CASGRFGGSREKLFF
>TRBJ2-7|NA|NA|TRBV7-7
TGTGCTAGCTCTACGAACCAGGGCTCCTACGAGCAGTACTTC
CASSTNQGSYEQYF
>TRBJ2-3|NA|NA|TRBV7-2
TGTGCCAGCAGCTACAGACAGCCCACAGATACGCAGTATTTT
CASSYRQPTDTQYF
>TRBJ2-5|NA|TRBD2|TRBV2
TGTGCCAGCAGTGAAGGGCCAGCGGGGGGCCAAGAGACCCAGTACTTC
CASSEGPAGGQETQYF
>TRBJ1-1|NA|NA|TRBV5-6
TGTGCCAGCAGCCGAGACAGATTTAACACTGAAGCTTTCTTT
CASSRDRFNTEAFF
>TRBJ1-4|NA|NA|TRBV3-1/TRBV3-2
TGTGCCAGCAGCCAAGGCACAGCTAATGAAAAACTGTTTTTT
CASSQGTANEKLFF
>TRBJ1-5|NA|NA|TRBV6-1
TGTGCCAGCAGTGGAGGAACGGGGAACGAGGAAGGCAATCAGCCCCAGCATTTT
CASSGGTGNEEGNQPQHF